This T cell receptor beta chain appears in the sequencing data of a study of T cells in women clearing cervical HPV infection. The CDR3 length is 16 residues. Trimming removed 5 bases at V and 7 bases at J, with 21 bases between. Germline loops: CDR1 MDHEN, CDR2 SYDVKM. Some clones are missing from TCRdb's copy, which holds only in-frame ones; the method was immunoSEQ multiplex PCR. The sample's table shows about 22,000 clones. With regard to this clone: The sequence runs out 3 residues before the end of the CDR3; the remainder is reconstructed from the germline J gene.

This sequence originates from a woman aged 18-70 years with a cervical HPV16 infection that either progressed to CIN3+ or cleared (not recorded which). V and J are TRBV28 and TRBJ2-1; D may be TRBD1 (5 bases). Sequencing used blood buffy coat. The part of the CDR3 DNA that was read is TGTGCCAGCAGTGACGCCACCGGGCAGGGTAGGAATGAG. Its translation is CASSDATGQGRNE. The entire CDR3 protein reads CASSDATGQGRNEQFF.